Shown below are 10 T cell receptor beta chains from a single sample sequenced in a study of low-dose radiotherapy and immunotherapy resistance in tumors. TRAV- and TRBV-specific primers, spanning alpha and beta chains, primed first-strand cDNA. TCR amplification used 20 PCR cycles, a constant-region primer and a V-primer adapter. A single record per CDR3 protein comes from TCRdb applying MiXCR to the reads. Here the sample spans roughly 56,000 distinct CDR3 sequences, 20% to 25% being singletons. Time point here: after trial treatment. As for treatment: LDRT plus nivolumab, ipilimumab, low-dose cyclophosphamide and aspirin (RACIN trial). The source was PBMCs, collected after low-dose radiotherapy plus immunotherapy. The receptors shown here come from a male donor with prostate cancer.

The table lists this clonotype with many counts. The chain uses TRBV14 and TRBJ1-1; TRBD1 is a possible D gene (5 bases). Germline-derived CDR1 and CDR2 are SGHDN and FVKESK. The CDR3 covers 19 residues. V lost 0 bases, J lost 6 bases, and 26 bases lay in between. DNA for the CDR3: TGTGCCAGCAGCCAAGAGAGCCCGGGGCCCCCCCCCTTCGGGGCTGAAGCTTTCTTT. It codes for CASSQESPGPPPFGAEAFF.

The J gene is TRBJ2-6, the V gene TRBV5-1; D not resolved. The CDR3 sequence is 14 residues long. Trimming removed 4 bases from V and 0 bases from J, with 5 bases in between. CDR1 SGHRS and CDR2 YFSETQ come from the germline V gene. In DNA, the CDR3 is TGCGCCAGCAGCAGTGCCTCTGGGGCCAACGTCCTGACTTTC. Protein product: CASSSASGANVLTF.

The sample holds many counts of this clonotype. This CDR3 reads CSALLIAKNIQYF. CDR3 in DNA: TGCAGTGCCTTGCTCATAGCCAAAAACATTCAGTACTTC. The genes are TRBV20-1 and TRBJ2-4; D not certain. CDR1 DFQATT and CDR2 SNEGSKA come from the germline V gene (reference sequence). V was trimmed by 6 bases and J by 0 bases, leaving 9 bases between them. CDR3 length: 13 residues.

This clonotype was seen ten or more times. This sequence joins TRBV14 and TRBJ2-7; D remains ambiguous. CDR1 is SGHDN and CDR2 is FVKESK in the germline V gene. The CDR3 contains 14 residues. Trimming removed 6 bases at V and 2 bases at J, with 14 bases between. CDR3 region: CASSLRLGTYEQYF. The CDR3 DNA sequence: TGTGCCAGCAGTCTCAGACTGGGAACCTACGAGCAGTACTTC. The entire variable domain, with the rest obtained from reference TRBV14 and TRBJ2-7, is as follows: EAGVTQFPSHSVIEKGQTVTLRCDPISGHDNLYWYRRVMGKEIKFLLHFVKESKQDESGMPNNRFLAERTGGTYSTLKVQPAELEDSGVYFCASSLRLGTYEQYFGPGTRLTVT.

At least ten counts were recorded for this clonotype. The chain has TRBV6-2 or TRBV6-3 and TRBJ2-3; TRBD2 matches 8 bases. This CDR3 comprises 15 residues. CDR1 is MNHEY and CDR2 is SVGEGT in the germline V gene. The J segment lost 6 bases and the V segment lost 6 bases, leaving 11 bases of the junction unmatched. The chain's CDR3 is CASRELAGMGDTQYF. CDR3 nucleotides: TGTGCCAGCAGAGAATTAGCGGGAATGGGGGATACGCAGTATTTT.

This chain connects TRBV5-6 to TRBJ2-7; 8 bases are a match to TRBD1. Trimming cost V 4 bases and J 3 bases; bases outside gene matches: 15. There are 17 residues in the CDR3. The germline V gene has CDR1 SGHDT and CDR2 YYEEEE. CDR3: CASSGGQAPGGYYEQYF. The CDR3 nucleotides read TGTGCCAGCAGCGGGGGACAGGCGCCAGGGGGGTACTACGAGCAGTACTTC.

Remarks on this clonotype: A far larger clone is just one base off, so this is likely a read error. V and J are TRBV6-1 and TRBJ2-2; 7 nucleotides line up with TRBD2. The CDR3 spans 11 residues. Germline V lookup: CDR1 MNHNS, CDR2 SASEGT. The CDR3 DNA reads TGTGCCAGCACCTTGGGCGGGGGGCTGTTTTTT. Protein product: CASTLGGGLFF.

This clonotype was seen many times. The J gene is TRBJ2-3, the V gene TRBV2, with 9 positions matching TRBD2. This CDR3 region has 16 residues. CDR1 is SNHLY and CDR2 is FYNNEI in the germline V gene. Unmatched junction bases numbered 10, after V lost 3 bases and J lost 6 bases. Here the CDR3 reads CASSDQTSGDGDTQYF. CDR3 nucleotides: TGTGCCAGCAGTGACCAGACTAGCGGAGACGGGGATACGCAGTATTTT.

Many counts were recorded for this clonotype. This chain uses TRBV10-3 with TRBJ2-6, with no clear D. The CDR3 length is 16 residues. Germline V gives CDR1 ENHRY, CDR2 SYGVKD. V was clipped by 3 bases and J by 0 bases, with 9 bases between them. CDR3 bases: TGTGCCATCAGTGACCCTGCGTTCTCTGGGGCCAACGTCCTGACTTTC. Translated: CAISDPAFSGANVLTF.

The table lists this clonotype with a few counts. The chain couples TRBV6-5 to TRBJ2-1; 13 positions match TRBD2. This CDR3 comprises 17 residues. Germline values: CDR1 MNHEY, CDR2 SVGAGI. The J segment lost 0 bases and the V segment lost 4 bases, leaving 3 bases of the junction unmatched. The CDR3 DNA reads as TGTGCCAGCAGTTCGGGACTAGCGGGGATCTCCTACAATGAGCAGTTCTTC. Translation: CASSSGLAGISYNEQFF.